Below are 32 T cell receptor beta chains sequenced from a single sample in a study of OX40 agonist ivuxolimab in advanced cancers. Libraries were prepared by immunoSEQ multiplex PCR; TCRdb keeps only in-frame clonotypes and omits some of them. The table includes around 61,000 clones, about 92% detected once. Sequencing used CD4+ or CD8+ T cells sorted from blood, obtained in a trial of the OX40 agonist ivuxolimab. The receptor source for this set is an adult with an advanced solid tumor such as melanoma, head and neck, liver or kidney cancer.

The V call is TRBV6-5, the J call TRBJ1-2, with D unclear. CDR1 is MNHEY and CDR2 is SVGAGI in the germline V gene. The germline V and J ends were trimmed by 6 bases and 1 base, with 15 bases remaining between them. This CDR3 contains 15 residues. The CDR3 is CASSSMQTDNYGYTF. The CDR3 DNA is TGTGCCAGCAGCTCGATGCAAACGGATAACTATGGCTACACCTTC.

This chain links TRBV28 with TRBJ1-5, with a possible D match to TRBD1 (5 bases). In germline, CDR1 is MDHEN, CDR2 SYDVKM. V was cut by 1 base and J by 0 bases, with 13 bases left in between. This CDR3 has 17 residues. The DNA of the CDR3 is TGTGCCAGCAGTTTATTTGGGGGTGGTAGTAGCAATCAGCCCCAGCATTTT. Residues: CASSLFGGGSSNQPQHF.

The chain joins TRBV9 to TRBJ1-1; D ambiguous. Germline-derived CDR1 and CDR2 are SGDLS and YYNGEE. V lost 1 base and J 0 bases, leaving 19 bases between the germline ends. The CDR3 has 18 amino acids. CDR3 region: CASSVTPPGGRMNTEAFF. The DNA for the CDR3 is TGTGCCAGCAGCGTAACCCCCCCGGGTGGAAGGATGAACACTGAAGCTTTCTTT.

The chain combines TRBV7-9 with TRBJ2-6; possibly TRBD1 or TRBD2 for D (5 bases each). This CDR3 region has 17 residues. Germline V gene sequence: CDR1 SEHNR, CDR2 FQNEAQ (reference sequence). The V end was cut by 5 bases, the J end by 0 bases, with 14 bases between. DNA for the CDR3: TGTGCCAGCAGCCAGGGTCGGGGTCGCTCTGGGGCCAACGTCCTGACTTTC. Its translation is CASSQGRGRSGANVLTF.

The rearrangement uses TRBV10-3 and TRBJ1-3; TRBD1 agrees at 9 bases. With 4 bases clipped from V and 4 bases from J, the junction kept 14 bases outside the gene matches. Germline assignment: CDR1 ENHRY and CDR2 SYGVKD. The CDR3 is 18 amino acids. The CDR3, as DNA: TGTGCCATCAGTGTTGGAGGGACAGGGATCCGCTCAGGAAACACCATATATTTT. Protein product: CAISVGGTGIRSGNTIYF.

This chain uses TRBV6-1 with TRBJ1-5, with 7 bases lining up with TRBD1. Germline lookup yields CDR1 MNHNS and CDR2 SASEGT. After removal of 2 bases from V and 0 bases from J, the junction contained 4 bases not matched to a gene. The CDR3 is made up of 16 amino acids. The CDR3 region has the DNA TGTGCCAGCAGTGAACGGGACAGACATAGCAATCAGCCCCAGCATTTT. This translates into CASSERDRHSNQPQHF.

The genes are TRBV2 and TRBJ2-7; D unresolved. Trimming pared 9 bases from V and 2 bases from J, leaving 20 bases between. Germline CDR1 is SNHLY and CDR2 is FYNNEI. The CDR3 has 15 residues. The CDR3 region is CASSHSLQMTYEQYF. CDR3 DNA: TGTGCCAGTTCTCATTCCCTCCAGATGACCTACGAGCAGTACTTC.

The chain is built from TRBV9 and TRBJ1-4; D call uncertain. V lost 3 bases and J 6 bases, leaving 21 bases between the germline ends. The CDR3 is 17 amino acids. The germline V gene encodes CDR1 SGDLS and CDR2 YYNGEE. The CDR3 protein is CASSASGSPAGDEKLFF. DNA for the CDR3: TGTGCCAGCAGCGCCTCGGGGTCCCCGGCGGGAGATGAAAAACTGTTTTTT.

This rearrangement joins TRBV6-5 to TRBJ2-1; D is uncertain. CDR1 MNHEY and CDR2 SVGAGI come from the germline V gene. The CDR3 runs to 14 residues. The germline V and J ends were trimmed by 0 bases and 5 bases, with 8 bases remaining between them. The CDR3 DNA reads as TGTGCCAGCAGTTACTCAGACACCAACAATGAGCAGTTCTTC. Translating gives CASSYSDTNNEQFF.

This chain joins TRBV6-5 and TRBJ2-7; 8 bases map to TRBD2. The CDR3 totals 13 residues. Trimming at V came to 8 bases and at J to 3 bases, leaving 6 bases not matched to a gene. Germline CDR1 and CDR2: MNHEY and SVGAGI. The CDR3, as DNA: TGTGCCAGCTCCGGGACTAGGAGCTACGAGCAGTACTTC. It codes for CASSGTRSYEQYF.

The chain joins TRBV6-1 to TRBJ2-3; no firm D call. Looked up from germline, CDR1 is MNHNS and CDR2 is SASEGT. The CDR3 covers 13 residues. Trimming took off 7 bases at V and 0 bases at J, with 8 bases between the two ends. CDR3 nucleotide sequence: TGTGCCAGCATGGGGTCCAGCACAGATACGCAGTATTTT. This gives the protein CASMGSSTDTQYF.

The rearrangement uses TRBV7-6 and TRBJ2-7; D unclear. The CDR3 contains 14 residues. Per the germline V gene, CDR1 is SGHVS and CDR2 is FNYEAQ. Trimming left V 1 base short and J 0 bases short, with 7 bases between. CDR3 protein: CASSLVVSSYEQYF. The CDR3 coding sequence is TGTGCCAGCAGCTTAGTTGTCTCCTCCTACGAGCAGTACTTC.

The rearrangement links TRBV28 to TRBJ2-1; TRBD1 might be the D (5 bases). The CDR3 extends over 16 amino acids. The V end was cut by 1 base, the J end by 3 bases, with 13 bases between. In germline, CDR1 is MDHEN, CDR2 SYDVKM. The CDR3 region has the DNA TGTGCCAGCAGTTTATCATCAGGGAACCTCTACAATGAGCAGTTCTTC. Its translation is CASSLSSGNLYNEQFF.

This clone was found once. The V call is TRBV7-2, the J call TRBJ2-3; no reliable D call. The CDR3 totals 14 residues. Looked up from germline, CDR1 is SGHTA and CDR2 is FQGNSA. The V and J ends lost 3 bases and 3 bases respectively, with 10 bases between them. CDR3 protein: CASSFGLGTDTQYF. CDR3 nucleotides: TGTGCCAGCAGCTTCGGCCTAGGTACAGATACGCAGTATTTT. Drawing the rest from reference TRBV7-2 and TRBJ2-3, the complete variable domain is GAGVSQSPSNKVTEKGKDVELRCDPISGHTALYWYRQSLGQGLEFLIYFQGNSAPDKSGLPSDRFSAERTGGSVSTLTIQRTQQEDSAVYLCASSFGLGTDTQYFGPGTRLTVL.

This chain connects TRBV5-1 to TRBJ1-1, with D possibly being TRBD1 (6 bases). CDR3 size: 15 residues. V was shortened by 2 bases and J by 1 base, with 12 bases between the two germline ends. Looked up from germline, CDR1 is SGHRS and CDR2 is YFSETQ. The CDR3 reads CASSLVTGRNTEAFF. CDR3 DNA sequence: TGCGCCAGCAGCTTAGTAACAGGGCGGAACACTGAAGCTTTCTTT.

The rearrangement uses TRBV4-3 and TRBJ1-2; 8 bases are a match to TRBD1. Unmatched junction bases numbered 10, after V lost 0 bases and J lost 7 bases. The CDR3 extends over 16 amino acids. Germline assignment: CDR1 LGHNA and CDR2 YSLEER. The CDR3 here is CASSQDRTGLPPGYTF. CDR3 nucleotide sequence: TGCGCCAGCAGCCAAGACAGGACAGGGCTCCCTCCTGGCTACACCTTC.

This chain uses TRBV29-1 with TRBJ1-1; D unclear. Germline V CDR1 and CDR2: SQVTM, ANQGSEA. The CDR3 is 12 amino acids. The V and J ends lost 4 bases and 4 bases respectively, with 10 bases between them. CDR3 nucleotide sequence: TGCAGCGTTGTGTGGTCAGGCACTGAAGCTTTCTTT. It codes for CSVVWSGTEAFF.

V and J are TRBV6-5 and TRBJ2-1, with D uncertain. The CDR3 covers 14 residues. Germline V gene lookup returns CDR1 MNHEY and CDR2 SVGAGI. The V gene lost 2 bases and the J gene lost 4 bases, with 9 bases spanning the gap. CDR3 nucleotides: TGTGCCAGCAGTTACGGGTCGTCGTACAATGAGCAGTTCTTC. Translated: CASSYGSSYNEQFF.

This sequence joins TRBV6-6 and TRBJ1-1; no clear D gene. This CDR3 is 13 amino acids long. V was pared by 5 bases and J by 0 bases, with 7 bases between. From germline, CDR1 is MNHNY and CDR2 SVGAGI (reference sequence). The CDR3 loop is CASSGEMNTEAFF. In nucleotides, the CDR3 is TGTGCCAGCAGTGGAGAAATGAACACTGAAGCTTTCTTT.

This clone has a single count. This rearrangement joins TRBV19 to TRBJ1-1, with D hard to call. Trimming cost V 3 bases and J 7 bases, with 15 bases left between them. The length of the CDR3 is 14 residues. Germline CDR1 is LNHDA and CDR2 is SQIVND (reference sequence). This CDR3 reads CASSIRESISEAFF. In nucleotides, the CDR3 is TGTGCCAGTAGTATCCGGGAATCTATAAGTGAAGCTTTCTTT. The full variable domain, with the rest looked up from reference TRBV19 and TRBJ1-1, is DGGITQSPKYLFRKEGQNVTLSCEQNLNHDAMYWYRQDPGQGLRLIYYSQIVNDFQKGDIAEGYSVSREKKESFPLTVTSAQKNPTAFYLCASSIRESISEAFFGQGTRLTVV.

This chain links TRBV6-6 with TRBJ2-2, with 8 bases matching TRBD2. The V gene end was trimmed by 8 bases and the J gene end by 1 base; junction bases not matched to a gene: 9. Germline values: CDR1 MNHNY, CDR2 SVGAGI (reference sequence). The CDR3 has 16 residues. The DNA of the CDR3 is TGTGCCAGCGCCGGGGGGGAGGAAAGGAACACCGGGGAGCTGTTTTTT. It translates to CASAGGEERNTGELFF.

Regarding this clone: Other DNA sequences of this sample code for an identical CDR3. The CDR3 protein is CSAPGGYTF. DNA of the CDR3: TGCAGTGCTCCAGGGGGCTACACCTTC. The V and J genes are TRBV20-1 and TRBJ1-2, with D possibly being TRBD1 (5 bases). The CDR3 spans 9 residues. Germline loops: CDR1 DFQATT, CDR2 SNEGSKA (reference sequence). V lost 5 bases to trimming and J lost 8 bases, with 6 bases between them.

Written as DNA, the CDR3 is TGCGCCAGCAGCCAAGATGAAAGGAGGAACTATGGCTACACCTTC. Protein sequence: CASSQDERRNYGYTF. This chain links TRBV4-3 with TRBJ1-2; no clear D gene. The CDR3 sequence is 15 residues long. Trimming stripped 0 bases from V and 2 bases from J, with 10 bases between. CDR1 and CDR2 from the germline V gene are LGHNA and YSLEER.

The V and J genes are TRBV30 and TRBJ1-2; tentatively, D is TRBD1 (6 bases). Germline V gives CDR1 GTSNPN, CDR2 SVGIG (reference sequence). The CDR3 is 16 amino acids. With 2 bases removed from V and 3 bases from J, the gap between germline ends came to 19 bases. CDR3 nucleotides: TGTGCCTGGAGTACGACCGTGAGGGGGGGATACTATGGCTACACCTTC. Protein product: CAWSTTVRGGYYGYTF.

V gene TRBV4-2 combines with J gene TRBJ1-3; D remains unclear. V was clipped by 4 bases and J by 4 bases, with 5 bases between them. Germline V lookup: CDR1 LGHNA, CDR2 YNFKEQ. The CDR3 has 12 amino acids. The chain's CDR3 is CASSPGGNTIYF. Here the CDR3 DNA reads TGTGCCAGCAGCCCCGGCGGAAACACCATATATTTT.

This chain joins TRBV9 and TRBJ2-1, with D maybe TRBD2 (6 bases). CDR1 is SGDLS, CDR2 YYNGEE, per germline. The V end was cut by 4 bases, the J end by 0 bases, with 20 bases between. This CDR3 has 18 amino acids. The CDR3 sequence: CASSTGTLEVGSYNEQFF. In nucleotides, the CDR3 is TGTGCCAGCAGCACCGGGACTCTGGAGGTCGGCTCCTACAATGAGCAGTTCTTC.

This rearrangement joins TRBV10-3 to TRBJ1-1, with a weak D call TRBD1 (6 bases). This CDR3 is built from 14 residues. V was trimmed by 5 bases and J by 2 bases, leaving 12 bases between them. CDR1 and CDR2 (germline): ENHRY, SYGVKD. This CDR3 reads CAISRTAGNTEAFF. DNA of the CDR3: TGTGCCATCAGTAGGACAGCCGGTAACACTGAAGCTTTCTTT.

The V call is TRBV5-1, the J call TRBJ1-3; possible D gene TRBD1, 6 bases. The CDR3 length is 16 residues. Trimming left V 4 bases short and J 4 bases short, with 18 bases between. Germline CDR1 SGHRS, CDR2 YFSETQ. CDR3 in amino acids: CASSRADGGRGNTIYF. As DNA, the CDR3 is TGCGCCAGCAGCCGGGCCGACGGGGGCCGGGGAAACACCATATATTTT.

The chain recombines TRBV6-5 with TRBJ2-1, with D perhaps given as TRBD1 or TRBD2 (5 bases each). V gave up 5 bases and J gave up 8 bases, with 19 bases separating them. Germline V gives CDR1 MNHEY, CDR2 SVGAGI. This CDR3 comprises 15 residues. This CDR3 reads CASSPLIQGDDEQFF. CDR3 DNA: TGTGCCAGCAGTCCCCTTATCCAGGGAGACGATGAGCAGTTCTTC.

The V and J genes are TRBV27 and TRBJ1-2, with unresolved D. V was cut by 3 bases and J by 2 bases, with 10 bases left in between. CDR3 length: 14 amino acids. Germline V gene sequence: CDR1 MNHEY, CDR2 SMNVEV (reference sequence). The CDR3, as DNA: TGTGCCAGCAGTTTTGCCGGGAGCAACTATGGCTACACCTTC. Translation gives CASSFAGSNYGYTF.

CDR3 loop: CASSLVRGGVYGYTF. CDR3 coding DNA: TGTGCCAGCAGCTTAGTGCGGGGAGGAGTTTATGGCTACACCTTC. The V and J genes are TRBV13 and TRBJ1-2; D gene uncertain. Trimming took 1 base from V and 5 from J, leaving 14 bases between them. Germline lookup yields CDR1 PRHDT and CDR2 FYEKMQ (reference sequence). CDR3 length: 15 amino acids.

This chain joins TRBV6-5 and TRBJ1-5; 8 positions match TRBD1. V shed 4 bases, J shed 2 bases, and the junction held 4 bases outside the gene matches. This CDR3 has 15 amino acids. The germline CDR1 and CDR2 sequences are MNHEY and SVGAGI. The CDR3 nucleotides are TGTGCCAGCAGTTTGGCAGGGGGCGGCAATCAGCCCCAGCATTTT. It yields the protein CASSLAGGGNQPQHF.